A selection of T cell receptor beta chains follows, all from one sample in a study of shared clonotypes between healthy human individuals. The protocol was immunoSEQ multiplex PCR, while the TCRdb copy is restricted to in-frame clones and leaves out a portion. The data hold roughly 1,600,000 clones, with approximately 98.5% observed a single time. Source material: naive CD4+ T cells sorted from blood. These receptors all stem from a man aged 25 to 40 in good health. The conserved cysteine and the conserved F or W are not part of the CDR3 here. Each record gives: clone size, CDR3 length, J gene, V gene, CDR3 protein. Clone size is not always given. Where it is, it says once, few, many or a class for expanded clones.

size: -; length: 15; J: TRBJ2-7; V: TRBV27; CDR3: ASSLYYDRGIAYEQY
size: -; length: 13; J: TRBJ2-7; V: TRBV30; CDR3: AWSLPHGGRYEQY
size: -; length: 10; J: TRBJ2-7; V: TRBV6-6; CDR3: ASSRDSYEQY
size: -; length: 12; J: TRBJ1-5; V: TRBV6-1; CDR3: ASRRDRGGQPQH
size: -; length: 12; J: TRBJ2-3; V: TRBV5-1; CDR3: ASSPFLNTDTQY
size: -; length: 11; J: TRBJ1-5; V: TRBV28; CDR3: ASRRLGLETQH
size: -; length: 12; J: TRBJ2-7; V: TRBV2; CDR3: ARTYLAGGYEQY
size: once; length: 12; J: TRBJ2-5; V: TRBV6-5; CDR3: ASKDGRWGETQY
size: -; length: 11; J: TRBJ2-1; V: TRBV6-4; CDR3: ASSRQGTDEQF
size: -; length: 13; J: TRBJ2-7; V: TRBV14; CDR3: ASSPPDPGRGEQY
size: -; length: 13; J: TRBJ2-7; V: TRBV6-5; CDR3: ASSRLAGVLGEQY
size: once; length: 12; J: TRBJ2-7; V: TRBV11-2; CDR3: ASSHRGVGDEQY
size: -; length: 13; J: TRBJ2-1; V: TRBV7-2; CDR3: ASSLGQGFANEQF
size: -; length: 10; J: TRBJ2-7; V: TRBV2; CDR3: ASKMASGSRC
size: -; length: 13; J: TRBJ1-5; V: TRBV5-1; CDR3: ASSLQGMSNQPQH
size: -; length: 13; J: TRBJ2-5; V: TRBV7-6; CDR3: ASSLARTTTGTQY
size: -; length: 12; J: TRBJ2-1; V: TRBV9; CDR3: ASGTGLEYNEQF
size: -; length: 12; J: TRBJ1-1; V: TRBV9; CDR3: ASSAGLGNTEAF
size: -; length: 13; J: TRBJ2-3; V: TRBV5-6; CDR3: ASSYDRRGSDTQY
size: -; length: 9; J: TRBJ2-1; V: TRBV6-6; CDR3: ASGRVAEQF
size: -; length: 11; J: TRBJ2-2; V: TRBV10-1; CDR3: ASSGPPPGELF
size: -; length: 11; J: TRBJ2-7; V: TRBV10-1; CDR3: ASSGGVAYEQY
size: -; length: 14; J: TRBJ1-5; V: TRBV5-6; CDR3: ASSLRTSGGGQPQH
size: -; length: 13; J: TRBJ2-2; V: TRBV15; CDR3: ATNLPDRGTGELF
size: -; length: 13; J: TRBJ1-4; V: TRBV5-1; CDR3: ASSDLQGAGEKLF
size: -; length: 9; J: TRBJ2-1; V: TRBV10-3; CDR3: AISDGDEQF
size: -; length: 16; J: TRBJ2-1; V: TRBV7-9; CDR3: AITKGLAGGINYNEQF
size: -; length: 11; J: TRBJ1-4; V: TRBV18; CDR3: ASSFGRDEKLF
size: -; length: 12; J: TRBJ2-2; V: TRBV9; CDR3: ASSRTGAIRELF
size: -; length: 14; J: TRBJ1-4; V: TRBV5-1; CDR3: ASSMKSTTTNEKLF
size: -; length: 14; J: TRBJ2-1; V: TRBV7-6; CDR3: ASSNRLAGVGNEQF
size: -; length: 14; J: TRBJ2-7; V: TRBV5-5; CDR3: ASRLSVGLAAYEQY
size: -; length: 12; J: TRBJ2-1; V: TRBV14; CDR3: ASSKISSYNEQF
size: -; length: 13; J: TRBJ2-7; V: TRBV14; CDR3: ASSQGGRVSYEQY
size: -; length: 10; J: TRBJ2-2; V: TRBV7-2; CDR3: ASSLNTGELF
size: -; length: 17; J: TRBJ2-7; V: TRBV13; CDR3: ASSDTGLAGKDDSYEQY
size: -; length: 11; J: TRBJ1-2; V: TRBV7-2; CDR3: ASSFRQNYGYT
size: -; length: 17; J: TRBJ2-3; V: TRBV5-1; CDR3: ASRTVGLAGVEGTDTQY
size: once; length: 12; J: TRBJ2-5; V: TRBV2; CDR3: ASSVEFRKETQY
size: -; length: 13; J: TRBJ2-2; V: TRBV5-1; CDR3: ASSQDTTDTGELF